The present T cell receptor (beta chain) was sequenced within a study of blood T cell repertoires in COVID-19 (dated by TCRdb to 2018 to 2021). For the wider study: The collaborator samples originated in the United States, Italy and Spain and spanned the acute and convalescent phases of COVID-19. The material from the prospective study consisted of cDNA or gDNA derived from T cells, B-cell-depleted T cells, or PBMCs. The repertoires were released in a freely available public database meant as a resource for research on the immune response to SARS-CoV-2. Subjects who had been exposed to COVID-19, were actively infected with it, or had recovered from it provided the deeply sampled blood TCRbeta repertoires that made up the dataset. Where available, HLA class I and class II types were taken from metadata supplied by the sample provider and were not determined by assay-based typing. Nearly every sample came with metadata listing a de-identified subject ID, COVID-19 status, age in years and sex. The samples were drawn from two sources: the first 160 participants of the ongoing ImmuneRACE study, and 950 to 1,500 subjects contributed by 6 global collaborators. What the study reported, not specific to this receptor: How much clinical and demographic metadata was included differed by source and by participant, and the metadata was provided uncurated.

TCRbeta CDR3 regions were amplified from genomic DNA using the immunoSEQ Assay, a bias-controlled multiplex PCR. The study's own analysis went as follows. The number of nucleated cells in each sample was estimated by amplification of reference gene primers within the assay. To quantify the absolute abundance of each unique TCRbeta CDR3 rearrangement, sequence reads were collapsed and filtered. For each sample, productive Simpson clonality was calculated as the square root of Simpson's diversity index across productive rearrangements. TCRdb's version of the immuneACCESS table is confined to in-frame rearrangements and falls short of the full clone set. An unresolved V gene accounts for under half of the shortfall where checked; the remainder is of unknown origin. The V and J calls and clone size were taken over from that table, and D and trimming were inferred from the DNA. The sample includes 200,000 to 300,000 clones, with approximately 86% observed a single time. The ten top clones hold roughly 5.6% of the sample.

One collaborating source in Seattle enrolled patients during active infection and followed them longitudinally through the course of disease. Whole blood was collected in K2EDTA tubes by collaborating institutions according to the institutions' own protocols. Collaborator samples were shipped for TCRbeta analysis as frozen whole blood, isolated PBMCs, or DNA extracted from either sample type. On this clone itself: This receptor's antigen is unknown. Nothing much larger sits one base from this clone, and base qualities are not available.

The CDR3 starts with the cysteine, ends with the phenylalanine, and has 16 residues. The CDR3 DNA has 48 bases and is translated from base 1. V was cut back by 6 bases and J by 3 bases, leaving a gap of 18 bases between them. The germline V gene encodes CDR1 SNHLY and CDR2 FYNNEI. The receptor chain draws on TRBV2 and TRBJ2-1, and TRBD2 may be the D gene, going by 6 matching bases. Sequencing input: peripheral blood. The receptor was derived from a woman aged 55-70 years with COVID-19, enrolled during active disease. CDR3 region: CASSESRRLGYNEQFF. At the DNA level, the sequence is TGTGCCAGCAGCGAGAGCCGGAGACTAGGCTACAATGAGCAGTTCTTC.